This TCR beta chain was profiled in a study of beta chain features in type 1 diabetes. Isolated RNA was reverse transcribed in full, so expressed TCRB transcripts were sequenced. Clones were sequenced by immunoSEQ multiplex PCR, and TCRdb holds only the in-frame ones, with some missing. The data show 900,000 or so clones, roughly a sixth seen once. Points from the study as a whole: It was among patients, rather than healthy donors, that naive, central memory and Treg TCRB repertoires appeared more similar. The cDNA sequencing approach could over-represent high-TCR-expressing cells.

On this clone itself: The antigen is unknown.

The TCR was taken from a woman between 18 and 30 years old in good health. Material: naive CD4+ T cells from blood.

The CDR3 region is CASSIVWRRNTEAFF. The CDR3 bases are TGTGCCAGTAGTATCGTTTGGCGGAGGAACACTGAAGCTTTCTTT. This rearrangement joins TRBV19 to TRBJ1-1; D is ambiguous. The CDR3 loop spans 15 amino acids. Germline V gene sequence: CDR1 LNHDA, CDR2 SQIVND (reference sequence). The V and J ends lost 3 bases and 1 base respectively, with 12 bases between them. The variable domain in full, completed from reference TRBV19 and TRBJ1-1, reads DGGITQSPKYLFRKEGQNVTLSCEQNLNHDAMYWYRQDPGQGLRLIYYSQIVNDFQKGDIAEGYSVSREKKESFPLTVTSAQKNPTAFYLCASSIVWRRNTEAFFGQGTRLTVV.